Listed here are 18 T cell receptor beta chains from one sample, sequenced in a study of tumor-infiltrating lymphocytes in primary liver carcinoma (dated 2017 in TCRdb). RNA from unsorted whole blood was extracted with TRIzol reagent, and germline DNA was obtained with the DNeasy Blood & Tissue kit. For sequencing, an Illumina HiSeq 2500 was employed. Using a constant-region primer and ProtoScript II reverse transcriptase, TCRbeta-specific cDNA was reverse-transcribed from roughly 460 ng total RNA. The TCRbeta libraries were prepared through three rounds of nested multiplex PCR following a slightly modified ARM-PCR procedure. Each of the first two PCR rounds ran for 9 to 11 cycles using multiplex TRBV1-TRBV30 forward primers together with a Cbeta reverse primer. TCRdb ran its own pipeline on the public reads, namely fastp trimming at Q25 and MiXCR clone calling, and kept in-frame beta chains. A single entry per CDR3 protein holds the most common genes and DNA from its merged rows. This sample has around 330,000 distinct CDR3 sequences in its table, and about three fifths of those were observed once. Jointly, the top ten make up around 15% of the sample.

Sequences were obtained from peripheral blood. The origin of the receptors is a woman in her twenties or thirties with primary liver carcinoma and hepatitis B virus infection.

Only a few counts were recorded for this clonotype. This chain uses TRBV10-3 with TRBJ1-1; no firm D call. V lost 2 bases and J 7 bases, leaving 8 bases between the germline ends. Germline loops: CDR1 ENHRY, CDR2 SYGVKD. This CDR3 is 12 amino acids long. Here the CDR3 DNA reads TGTGCCATCAGTGAGCGGTTGTTTGAAGCTTTCTTT. As protein: CAISERLFEAFF.

This clonotype was seen ten or more times. V is TRBV29-1 and J is TRBJ2-1; D is uncertain. This CDR3 has 13 amino acids. Germline lookup yields CDR1 SQVTM and CDR2 ANQGSEA. The germline V and J ends were trimmed by 2 bases and 0 bases, with 5 bases remaining between them. This chain's CDR3 is CSVEQSSYNEQFF. CDR3 DNA: TGCAGCGTTGAACAGAGCTCCTACAATGAGCAGTTCTTC.

A word on this clonotype: At one boundary the junction diverges from the germline segment, which might be a read error. The rearrangement joins TRBV5-6 to TRBJ1-4, with TRBD1 identical over 8 bases. In germline, CDR1 is SGHDT, CDR2 YYEEEE. The CDR3 extends over 15 amino acids. The CDR3 nucleotides read TGTGCCGGCAGCTTGATTGTTGCAGGGGGCGAAAAACTGTTTTTT. Its protein is CAGSLIVAGGEKLFF.

About this clonotype itself: This may stem from a read error, because a much larger clone lies one nucleotide away. The chain uses TRBV6-6 and TRBJ2-1; possibly TRBD2 for D (6 bases). This CDR3 has 15 amino acids. The germline CDR1 and CDR2 sequences are MNHNY and SVGAGI (reference sequence). CDR3 sequence (DNA): TGTGCCAGCAGTGCCCAGGAAAAAAGGGGCGGGAACAACAACTTC. It encodes CASSAQEKRGGNNNF.

In the case of this clonotype: A much larger clone is a single base away; this may be a read error. The chain uses TRBV4-1 and TRBJ2-1, with 9 bases fitting TRBD1. CDR3 length equals 15 residues. V lost 4 bases, J lost 12 bases, and 13 bases stayed unmatched. The germline gives CDR1 MGHRA, CDR2 YSYEKL. The CDR3: CASSPGGQGSDGQFF. The CDR3 DNA reads as TGCGCCAGCAGCCCTGGCGGACAGGGGAGCGATGGGCAGTTCTTC.

This clonotype was found once. The CDR3 reads CASSQGGTYEQYF. The CDR3, as DNA: TGTGCCAGCAGTCAGGGCGGGACCTACGAGCAGTACTTC. The chain links TRBV6-2 or TRBV6-3 to TRBJ2-7, with a possible D match to TRBD2 (6 bases). With 5 bases removed from V and 2 bases from J, the gap between germline ends came to 10 bases. The CDR3 totals 13 residues. CDR1 and CDR2 from the germline V gene are MNHEY and SVGEGT.

The genes are TRBV5-4 and TRBJ1-6, with 8 bases matching TRBD1. CDR1 and CDR2 from the germline V gene are SGHNT and YYREEE (reference sequence). The length of the CDR3 is 14 residues. V shed 3 bases and J 8 bases; nucleotides not matched to a gene: 4. The CDR3 here is CASSSQGDHSPLHF. Here the CDR3 DNA reads TGTGCCAGCAGCTCACAGGGGGATCATTCACCCCTCCACTTT.

This clonotype was found a few times. The rearrangement uses TRBV4-1 and TRBJ1-1; the D gene is possibly TRBD1 (6 bases). Trimming pared 0 bases from V and 0 bases from J, leaving 14 bases between. The CDR3 is made up of 17 amino acids. Germline V gene sequence: CDR1 MGHRA, CDR2 YSYEKL. CDR3 DNA sequence: TGCGCCAGCAGCCAAGAAGGGGGGGCCGGGATGAACACTGAAGCTTTCTTT. This translates into CASSQEGGAGMNTEAFF.

This sequence joins TRBV5-4 and TRBJ1-2, with D unresolved. The germline V and J ends were trimmed by 4 bases and 14 bases, with 21 bases remaining between them. The V gene's germline CDR1 is SGHNT and CDR2 YYREEE (reference sequence). The CDR3 is 13 residues long. CDR3 nucleotide sequence: TGTGCCAGCAGCCCAGAGGTCAAAACCCTGGAGACCTTC. As protein: CASSPEVKTLETF.

This rearrangement joins TRBV12-3 or TRBV12-4 to TRBJ1-4, with D possibly TRBD1 on 5 matching bases. The V end lost 5 bases, the J end lost 3 bases, and 10 bases lay between the germline ends. The CDR3 has 14 residues. This chain's CDR3 is CASSPGWSNEKLFF. In nucleotides, the CDR3 is TGTGCCAGCAGTCCAGGGTGGTCTAATGAAAAACTGTTTTTT.

The chain couples TRBV12-3 or TRBV12-4 to TRBJ2-7; no reliable D call. The V end lost 7 bases, the J end lost 8 bases, and 12 bases lay between the germline ends. The CDR3 extends over 11 amino acids. The CDR3 sequence is CASTRCYKQYF. The CDR3 DNA reads as TGTGCCAGCACCCGTTGTTACAAGCAGTACTTC.

This clonotype was observed a handful of times. The gene calls are TRBV5-5 and TRBJ1-1; D ambiguous. The CDR3 covers 13 residues. From germline, CDR1 is SGHKS and CDR2 YYEKEE (reference sequence). Trimming cost V 0 bases and J 5 bases, with 8 bases left between them. The CDR3 spells CASSLEEWTEAFF. CDR3 nucleotide sequence: TGTGCCAGCAGCTTGGAGGAATGGACTGAAGCTTTCTTT.

The V gene is TRBV5-7, the J gene TRBJ2-7, with D unclear. TRBV5-7 is flagged as an ORF with uncertain function. V lost 3 bases and J lost 2, with 12 bases in between. The CDR3 extends over 14 amino acids. Here the CDR3 reads CASSCHKAPYEQYF. The CDR3 nucleotides are TGTGCCAGCAGCTGCCATAAAGCGCCCTACGAGCAGTACTTC.

The chain employs TRBV6-2 or TRBV6-3 and TRBJ2-7; 8 nucleotides agree with TRBD1. Germline trimming cut 3 bases from V and 2 bases from J; bases unmatched to any gene: 6. CDR1 MNHEY and CDR2 SVGEGT come from the germline V gene. CDR3 length: 15 amino acids. CDR3 in DNA: TGTGCCAGCAGTTATGGTCTGGGACAGGCCTACGAGCAGTACTTC. Its protein is CASSYGLGQAYEQYF.

Concerning this clonotype: Mismatch with germline at one junction end may stem from a read error. The chain recombines TRBV29-1 with TRBJ1-3; D possibly corresponds to TRBD1 (5 bases). This CDR3 contains 13 residues. In germline, CDR1 is SQVTM, CDR2 ANQGSEA. CDR3 DNA sequence: TGCAGCGGTACGACAGACTCTGGAAACACCACATATTTT. This encodes CSGTTDSGNTTYF.

This chain connects TRBV6-2 or TRBV6-3 to TRBJ2-3, with a possible D match to TRBD2 (5 bases). This CDR3 is built from 15 residues. The germline CDR1 and CDR2 sequences are MNHEY and SVGEGT. With 0 bases removed from V and 6 bases from J, the gap between germline ends came to 13 bases. DNA for the CDR3: TGTGCCAGCAGTTACTCTTGGCTGGGAGCGGATACGCAGTATTTT. It encodes CASSYSWLGADTQYF.

Regarding this clonotype: A junction boundary mismatches the germline segment, possibly from a read error. The chain is built from TRBV11-2 and TRBJ2-1; D possibly matches TRBD1 or TRBD2 (5 bases each). Germline lookup yields CDR1 SGHAT and CDR2 FQNNGV. The CDR3 consists of 11 residues. This CDR3 is CASSQGPGQFF. CDR3 nucleotides: TGTGCTAGCAGCCAGGGACCAGGGCAGTTCTTC.

Concerning this clonotype itself: The junction differs from germline at one of its ends, possibly a read error. V and J are TRBV12-3 or TRBV12-4 and TRBJ2-3, with D maybe TRBD2 (6 bases). This CDR3 is 14 amino acids long. DNA for the CDR3: TGTGCCAACAGTGCCCAGCGGGGCACAGATACGCAGTATTTT. Translation: CANSAQRGTDTQYF.